What follows is one T cell receptor beta chain and its context. The CDR3 totals 14 residues. CDR1 SGHAT and CDR2 FQNNGV come from the germline V gene. Between the trimmed V and J ends, which lost 8 bases and 1 base, there was a span of 14 bases. This sample is part of a study of blood T cell repertoires in COVID-19. Here immunoSEQ multiplex PCR was the method, and the copy in TCRdb shows in-frame clones only, minus some. The sample carries over 130,000 clones, 84% recorded once. The sample was PBMCs or T cells enriched from blood (not recorded which). This clonotype was obtained from a young woman who had been exposed to COVID-19. The chain links TRBV11-2 to TRBJ1-1; unclear D gene. CDR3 nucleotides: TGTGCCAGCCACACCGTCGCTGGGAACACTGAAGCTTTCTTT. Translation gives CASHTVAGNTEAFF.